The table lists the clone carrying this T cell receptor (beta chain) with many counts. Its antigen is as yet unknown. This sample is part of a study of T cells in Graves' hyperthyroidism and ophthalmopathy. TCR beta CDR3 regions were amplified from RNA. A set of HTBI primers served as the primers for a first-round RT-PCR of the TCR CDR3. In TCRdb, the multiplex PCR reads were re-called with MiXCR into one record per CDR3 protein. The sample has approximately 400,000 distinct CDR3 sequences; about 15% are singletons. Study outcomes and limitations: In the blood, most expanded thyroid clonotypes above 0.001 appeared as well.

Losses at the gene ends were 5 bases for V and 0 bases for J; bases not matched to a gene: 7. CDR1 and CDR2 (germline): SGHAT, FQNNGV. The CDR3 is 16 amino acids. The receptor was derived from a woman aged 25-40 years with Graves' hyperthyroidism. The chain carries TRBV11-2 and TRBJ2-1; TRBD2 matches 7 bases. Specimen: blood. CDR3 sequence reads: CASSPRGKSSYNEQFF. The DNA for the CDR3 is TGTGCCAGCAGCCCGCGGGGGAAAAGCTCCTACAATGAGCAGTTCTTC.